Listed below are T cell receptor beta chains from one sample, sequenced in a study of blood T cells in healthy people across ages. TCRdb used MiXCR to reprocess the 5' RACE reads, holding one entry per CDR3 protein. The table has about 1.4 million distinct CDR3 sequences, 59% seen once; the top ten hold 6.5% to 8.5%. Specimen: blood. The receptors derive from a young man in good health. Each CDR3 is given with its conserved first and last residue. Each record gives: D gene, V gene, J gene, CDR3 length, clone size, CDR3 DNA, CDR3 protein. A D gene is named only where the DNA matches it firmly. Not every row has a clone size; where given, it reads once, few, many or a size class.

.	TRBV29-1	TRBJ2-5	12	few	TGCAGCGGGACGGCCAAATTCGAGACCCAGTACTTC	CSGTAKFETQYF
.	TRBV7-2	TRBJ2-5	15	.	TGTGCCAGCAGCCCTCACAAGGTGATGGGTCAGACCCAGTACTTC	CASSPHKVMGQTQYF
.	TRBV20-1	TRBJ1-1	14	.	TGCAGTGCCCCAGGGGATAAGGGCTTGTCTGAAGCTTTCTTT	CSAPGDKGLSEAFF
TRBD1	TRBV7-9	TRBJ1-2	14	many	TGTGCCAGCAGCCTAGGACAGGGGGGCTATGGCTACACCTTC	CASSLGQGGYGYTF
.	TRBV9	TRBJ2-7	15	.	TGCGCCAGCAGCGTAGGTGACCACCGATCCTACGAGCAGTACTTC	CASSVGDHRSYEQYF
TRBD1	TRBV4-1	TRBJ1-1	15	.	TGCGCCAGCAGCCATCCCGGGACAGGGGGCTTCGAAGCTTTCTTT	CASSHPGTGGFEAFF
.	TRBV11-2	TRBJ2-6	12	.	TGTGCCAGCAGCTCCGTGGCCAACGTCCTGACTTTC	CASSSVANVLTF
.	TRBV15	TRBJ1-5	15	.	TGTGCCACCAGCGGGCCGGAGAGGGGCTTGCAGCCCCAGCATTTT	CATSGPERGLQPQHF
.	TRBV12-3/TRBV12-4	TRBJ2-7	13	.	TGTGCCAGCAGGGACACTGAAAAGTACGAGCAGTACTTC	CASRDTEKYEQYF
TRBD2	TRBV27	TRBJ2-7	14	.	TGTGCCAGCAGCAAGGGGCGGGAGGGCCGCGAGCAGTACTTC	CASSKGREGREQYF
TRBD1	TRBV6-6	TRBJ1-1	15	.	TGTGCCAGCAGCCGAATGACAGGGGATAACACTGAAGCTTTCTTT	CASSRMTGDNTEAFF
TRBD1	TRBV6-1	TRBJ1-5	13	.	TGTGCCACCGACAGGGTATGGAGTCAGCCCCAGCATTTT	CATDRVWSQPQHF
TRBD2	TRBV9	TRBJ2-1	20	.	TGTGCCAGCCAAGAAAGATGGGGGACTAGCGGGGGGGCTTATAAGAATGAGCAGTTCTTC	CASQERWGTSGGAYKNEQFF
.	TRBV6-5	TRBJ2-2	15	.	TGTGCCAGCGCTAGCCTAGCGTACGACACCGGGGAGCTGTTTTTT	CASASLAYDTGELFF
.	TRBV12-3/TRBV12-4	TRBJ2-3	12	many	TGTGCCAGCAGTTTAAGCCCAGATACGCAGTATTTT	CASSLSPDTQYF
.	TRBV15	TRBJ2-1	13	few	TGTGCCACCAGCAGCAACTCCTACAATGAGCAGTTCTTC	CATSSNSYNEQFF
TRBD2	TRBV7-2	TRBJ2-1	15	once	TGTGCCAGCAGCGAAGGTTCGGGGGGCTACAATGAGCAGTTCTTC	CASSEGSGGYNEQFF
TRBD1	TRBV5-6	TRBJ2-5	15	.	TGTGCCAGCAGCTTGGGTCAGGGGGCCACAGAGACCCAGTACTTC	CASSLGQGATETQYF
.	TRBV12-3/TRBV12-4	TRBJ2-7	13	.	TGTGCCAGCAGTTTGGAGGGGCAGGTCGAGCAGTACTTC	CASSLEGQVEQYF
TRBD1	TRBV27	TRBJ1-2	14	.	TGTGCCGGCAGCCGTACAGGGGGGAACTATGGCTACACCTTC	CAGSRTGGNYGYTF
.	TRBV20-1	TRBJ2-5	10	.	TGCAGTGTTACCCAGGAGACCCAGTACTTC	CSVTQETQYF
.	TRBV6-2/TRBV6-3	TRBJ1-2	16	few	TGTGCCAGCAGTTACCCCTATCGACAGCGGAACTATGGCTACACCTTC	CASSYPYRQRNYGYTF
.	TRBV2	TRBJ1-6	15	.	TGTGCCAGTGGGACTGAGAGCTCCTATAATTCACCCCTCCACTTT	CASGTESSYNSPLHF
.	TRBV15	TRBJ2-7	13	.	TGTGCCACCAGCGCCCAGCTCGACCTCGAGCAGTACTTC	CATSAQLDLEQYF
.	TRBV29-1	TRBJ2-1	14	.	TGCAGCGTTGATGGGAACTACTATTACAATGAGCAGTTCTTC	CSVDGNYYYNEQFF
TRBD2	TRBV7-8	TRBJ2-1	17	.	TGTGCCAGCAGCTCTCCCGGGACTAGCGGGAGCGGGGGTGAGCAGTTCTTC	CASSSPGTSGSGGEQFF
TRBD1	TRBV10-3	TRBJ1-1	17	.	TGTGCCATCAGTGAGGCCCAGGGGGGCTGGGGGCACACTGAAGCTTTCTTT	CAISEAQGGWGHTEAFF
.	TRBV29-1	TRBJ1-1	15	.	TGCAGCGTTGAAGACGTTCAGGGGAGGGAAACTGAAGCTTTCTTT	CSVEDVQGRETEAFF
.	TRBV27	TRBJ1-2	13	few	TGTGCCAGCAGTCCGGGCTCCATCTATGGCTACACCTTC	CASSPGSIYGYTF
.	TRBV20-1	TRBJ2-3	14	.	TGCAGTGGGAGGGCGGGGACTAGCACAGATACGCAGTATTTT	CSGRAGTSTDTQYF
TRBD1	TRBV14	TRBJ1-6	16	.	TGTGCCAGCAGAGACAGGGGGCCCGACTCGGATTCACCCCTCCACTTT	CASRDRGPDSDSPLHF
.	TRBV21-1	TRBJ2-1	18	.	TGTGCCAGCAGCAAACAAGGGACTCGGAGGGCATATCGCAATGAGCAGTTCTTC	CASSKQGTRRAYRNEQFF
.	TRBV28	TRBJ1-2	13	.	TGTGCCAGTAGTTTAGGTCCGTTGGAAGGCTACACCTTC	CASSLGPLEGYTF
.	TRBV5-1	TRBJ1-1	15	.	TGCGCCAGCAGCTACGAAAGAGGGCTGAACACTGAAGCTTTCTTT	CASSYERGLNTEAFF
TRBD1	TRBV5-1	TRBJ1-2	16	few	TGCGCCAGCAGCTCTACTCGAGGGGGCGCGACGCATGGCTACACCTTC	CASSSTRGGATHGYTF
.	TRBV4-2	TRBJ2-3	14	.	TGTGCCAGCAGCCAAGAGGCTAGCCCAGATACGCAGTATTTT	CASSQEASPDTQYF
TRBD1	TRBV6-2/TRBV6-3	TRBJ1-5	15	.	TGTGCCAGCAGAGGACTCGGACAGGGCTATCGGCCCCAGCATTTT	CASRGLGQGYRPQHF